This entry concerns a single T cell receptor beta chain. Germline CDR1 is LNHDA and CDR2 is SQIVND (reference sequence). Trimming pared 8 bases from V and 6 bases from J, leaving 17 bases between. CDR3 length: 14 amino acids. This entry is derived from a study of cytomegalovirus exposure and HLA in healthy donors. Researchers ran the PCR with 60 Vbeta and 13 Jbeta primers. Sequencing was performed with immunoSEQ multiplex PCR; in TCRdb, only in-frame clones are kept and a portion is missing. The table records 220,000 or so clones, around four fifths of them present only once. The chain joins TRBV19 to TRBJ1-5; D is ambiguous. Material for sequencing was PBMCs. This clonotype was sampled from a male donor in good health and CMV-seronegative. As DNA, the CDR3 is TGTGCCAGTCAACTTGTTGGAGGAGGTCAGCCCCAGCATTTT. Protein product: CASQLVGGGQPQHF.